Sequencing of this T cell receptor beta chain was carried out in a study of T-cell reconstitution after alpha-beta-depleted transplantation in children (TCRdb year 2016). Study-wide context: Using TCR repertoire profiling, the study quantitatively followed how T-cell immune reconstitution unfolded in children after TCRalphabeta/CD19-depleted allogeneic hematopoietic cell transplantation.

From the germline V gene, CDR1 is MNHNS and CDR2 is SASEGT. The CDR3, cysteine through phenylalanine, is 15 amino acids long. Only the CDR3 part of the read is kept: 45 bases, read in frame from the first base. The V end loses 3 bases and the J end loses 3 bases, and a stretch of 11 bases separates them. In the paper's terms, the treatment or condition label means: allogeneic hematopoietic cell transplantation with graft depleted of TCRalphabeta T cells and CD19 B cells. Transplant recipients were children who received TCRalphabeta/CD19-depleted allogeneic hematopoietic cell grafts. Libraries were constructed by PCR. Data came from an Illumina HiSeq 2500. Molecular barcoding was employed in the preparation of TCR libraries, with unique molecular identifiers being used to normalize TCRbeta repertoire quantification. TCRdb's own reprocessing of the public reads used fastp at Q25 and MiXCR and kept productive beta chains. Merged by CDR3 protein, the rows form single entries marked with the most common genes and DNA. The sample contains some 100,000 distinct CDR3 sequences, around 15% of them found a single time. The top ten hold about 20% of the sample.

This clonotype has more than one count but fewer than ten. The target of this receptor is not known. The record has no base qualities; no much larger clone is one base away. The paper as a whole reports these results and caveats: In some patients, high TCRbeta diversity at day 60 was attributed to recipient T cells and intrathymic progenitors that had survived conditioning. The apparently early alphabetaT-cell count recovery about two months after transplant was reportedly dependent on only several hundred rapidly expanded clones derived from non-depleted graft cells. Over the following months the frequencies of hyperexpanded clones went down, and after one year T-cell counts and TCRbeta diversity were mostly credited to newly produced T cells.

The source material was PBMCs, mostly from graft donor cells, sampled 180 days after TCRalphabeta/CD19-depleted stem cell transplant. This TCR derives from a male patient between 2 and 15 years old who had a stem cell transplant for acute lymphoblastic leukemia, so the T cells may come from the graft donor. The chain was built from TRBV6-1 and TRBJ2-2; a tentative D match to TRBD2 spans 7 bases. The CDR3 in this case is CASSEGGAHTGELFF. The nucleotides read TGTGCCAGCAGTGAGGGGGGGGCGCACACCGGGGAGCTGTTTTTT.